The clone carrying this TCR beta chain was seen many times. It was with unique molecular identifiers that the TCRbeta library was prepared. Using its own MiXCR run on the PCR reads, TCRdb lists one record per CDR3 protein. The sample consists of approximately 300,000 distinct CDR3 sequences, approximately 10% of them appearing once. This sample is drawn from a study of T-cell reconstitution after alpha-beta-depleted transplantation in children. Germline V gene lookup returns CDR1 KGHDR and CDR2 SFDVKD. The CDR3 runs to 16 residues. V trimming: 8 bases; J trimming: 2 bases; junction bases outside the gene matches: 5.

This chain uses TRBV24-1 with TRBJ2-2; 12 bases map to TRBD2. This TCR derives from a male patient aged 2-9 years who had a stem cell transplant for chronic granulomatous disease, so the T cells may come from the graft donor. This specimen consisted of peripheral blood, obtained 180 days after TCRalphabeta/CD19-depleted stem cell transplant. The CDR3 DNA reads TGTGCCACCAAGGGACTAGCGGGTGTCAACACCGGGGAGCTGTTTTTT. Translation gives CATKGLAGVNTGELFF.